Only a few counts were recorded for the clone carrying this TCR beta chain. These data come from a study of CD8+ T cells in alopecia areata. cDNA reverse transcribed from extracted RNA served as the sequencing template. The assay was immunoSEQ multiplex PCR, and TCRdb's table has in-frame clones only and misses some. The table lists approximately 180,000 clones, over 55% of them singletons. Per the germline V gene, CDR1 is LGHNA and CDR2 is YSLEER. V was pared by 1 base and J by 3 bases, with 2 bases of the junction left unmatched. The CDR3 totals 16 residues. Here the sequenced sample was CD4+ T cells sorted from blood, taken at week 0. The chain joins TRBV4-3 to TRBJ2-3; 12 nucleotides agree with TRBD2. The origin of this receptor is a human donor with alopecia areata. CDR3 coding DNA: TGCGCCAGCAGCCAAGGTGGACTAGCGGGGACAGATACGCAGTATTTT. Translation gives CASSQGGLAGTDTQYF.